Each of the 20 T cell receptor beta chains below was sequenced from the same sample in a study of cytomegalovirus exposure and HLA in healthy donors. PCR employed 60 Vbeta and 13 Jbeta primers. Method: immunoSEQ multiplex PCR; TCRdb's copy keeps in-frame clones and lacks some. The sample consists of roughly 140,000 clones, approximately 83% of them appearing once. Specimen: PBMCs. The receptors derive from a middle-aged man in good health and CMV-seropositive.

The chain carries TRBV2 and TRBJ1-5; D is undetermined. The length of the CDR3 is 14 residues. The germline CDR1 and CDR2 sequences are SNHLY and FYNNEI. Trimming pared 3 bases from V and 3 bases from J, leaving 9 bases between. This CDR3 is CASSETNPNQPQHF. In DNA form, the CDR3 reads TGTGCCAGCAGTGAGACAAATCCCAATCAGCCCCAGCATTTT.

This rearrangement joins TRBV21-1 to TRBJ2-7; the DNA was not used to check the table's D call, TRBD1. TRBV21-1 is listed as a pseudogene. This CDR3 is built from 14 residues. This chain's CDR3 is CASSTRGQADEQYF. The DNA of the CDR3 is TGTGCCAGCAGCACCCGTGGACAGGCTGACGAGCAGTACTTC.

Only a few counts were recorded for this clone. Other DNA sequences in this specimen translate into the identical CDR3. This sequence joins TRBV28 and TRBJ2-3, with 7 positions matching TRBD2. The CDR3 is 14 residues long. The V and J ends lost 3 bases and 3 bases, in that order; junction bases with no gene match: 3. CDR1 and CDR2 (germline): MDHEN, SYDVKM. The DNA for the CDR3 is TGTGCCAGCAGTTTGGGCGGGAGAACAGATACGCAGTATTTT. Its protein product is CASSLGGRTDTQYF.

The chain uses TRBV7-3 and TRBJ1-3; D uncertain. CDR3 length equals 14 residues. V was clipped by 5 bases and J by 2 bases, with 10 bases between them. Per the germline V gene, CDR1 is SGHTA and CDR2 is FQGTGA. The CDR3 region has the DNA TGTGCCAGCAGCCCCGCGGGCCCTGGAAACACCATATATTTT. Its translation: CASSPAGPGNTIYF.

A word on this clone: An end of the junction does not agree with germline; a read error may underlie this. This chain uses TRBV7-7 with TRBJ2-5; 9 bases line up with TRBD2. This CDR3 contains 17 residues. CDR1 and CDR2 from the germline V gene are SSHAT and FNYEAQ (reference sequence). CDR3 in DNA: TGTGCTAGCAGTCCCGGGGGGGTACCGGGACTAGCAGGGACCCAGTACTTC. Amino acids: CASSPGGVPGLAGTQYF.

CDR3: CASSPFPPRGGNQPQHF. The DNA for the CDR3 is TGTGCCAGCTCACCATTCCCCCCCAGGGGGGGCAATCAGCCCCAGCATTTT. The chain combines TRBV18 with TRBJ1-5; 7 nucleotides line up with TRBD1. The junction had 9 bases not matched to a gene; V was cut back by 2 bases and J by 2 bases. CDR1 is KGHSH, CDR2 LQKENI, per germline. The CDR3 spans 17 residues.

This sequence joins TRBV9 and TRBJ2-1; tentatively, D is TRBD2 (6 bases). Germline-derived CDR1 and CDR2 are SGDLS and YYNGEE. The V end lost 5 bases, the J end lost 9 bases, and 6 bases lay between the germline ends. The CDR3 consists of 10 residues. CDR3 loop: CASRRGEQFF. CDR3 nucleotide sequence: TGTGCCAGCAGGCGGGGTGAGCAGTTCTTC.

The CDR3 coding sequence is TGTGCCAGCAGGATCGACAGAAGCTCCTACAATGAGCAGTTCTTC. This codes for CASRIDRSSYNEQFF. The chain recombines TRBV2 with TRBJ2-1; tentative D call: TRBD1 (5 bases). V shed 6 bases and J shed 0 bases, with 12 bases lying between them. Germline lookup yields CDR1 SNHLY and CDR2 FYNNEI. This CDR3 contains 15 residues.

A word on this clone: The conserved closing phenylalanine or tryptophan is absent in this CDR3, likely reflecting a read error. No DNA is shown, since the ends of the CDR3 on it are uncertain; the CDR3 is the one TCRdb lists. The V gene is TRBV6-1, the J gene TRBJ1-6; TRBD1 reflects the table's D call only, with no check against the DNA. The CDR3 is 12 residues long, ends included. The V gene's germline CDR1 is MNHNS and CDR2 SASEGT. CDR3 region: CASSEFDRVQVS.

The chain combines TRBV6-5 with TRBJ2-2; D call uncertain. The V end was cut by 0 bases, the J end by 3 bases, with 5 bases between. The CDR3 is made up of 14 amino acids. CDR1 is MNHEY and CDR2 is SVGAGI in the germline V gene. In DNA form, the CDR3 reads TGTGCCAGCAGTTACTCGAGCTACACCGGGGAGCTGTTTTTT. It encodes CASSYSSYTGELFF.

V is TRBV6-1 and J is TRBJ2-3; 7 bases align to TRBD1. V trimming: 7 bases; J trimming: 4 bases; junction bases outside the gene matches: 11. Germline values: CDR1 MNHNS, CDR2 SASEGT. The CDR3 loop spans 15 amino acids. CDR3 bases: TGTGCCAGCAACAGAATAACAGGGGCGGCAGATACGCAGTATTTT. It yields the protein CASNRITGAADTQYF.

The gene calls are TRBV6-1 and TRBJ1-1, with 7 bases identical to TRBD1. V was clipped by 6 bases and J by 6 bases; unmatched bases: 7. Germline assignment: CDR1 MNHNS and CDR2 SASEGT. The CDR3 is 13 residues long. In DNA form, the CDR3 reads TGTGCCAGCAGAATACAGGGGAGCGCTGAAGCTTTCTTT. This encodes CASRIQGSAEAFF.

The chain couples TRBV6-5 to TRBJ2-7; a weak D match, TRBD2 (6 bases). Looked up from germline, CDR1 is MNHEY and CDR2 is SVGAGI. Trimming cost V 2 bases and J 0 bases, with 8 bases left between them. This CDR3 has 14 amino acids. The CDR3 nucleotides are TGTGCCAGCAGTTACGACGGGAGCTCCTACGAGCAGTACTTC. This encodes CASSYDGSSYEQYF.

This chain uses TRBV27 with TRBJ2-7; 14 bases agree with TRBD2. The germline V gene has CDR1 MNHEY and CDR2 SMNVEV (reference sequence). This CDR3 comprises 15 residues. V gave up 7 bases and J gave up 6 bases; unmatched junction bases: 8. The DNA for the CDR3 is TGTGCCAGCACCCCCGGGACTAGCGGGAGCAGCGAGCAGTACTTC. It translates to CASTPGTSGSSEQYF.

DNA for the CDR3: TGTGCCAGCAGCCACCCCGCGTGGGGCGCTGCGGCCCTCCACTTT. It yields the protein CASSHPAWGAAALHF. V usage is TRBV5-5 and J usage is TRBJ1-6, with D possibly being TRBD1 (5 bases). In germline, CDR1 is SGHKS, CDR2 YYEKEE (reference sequence). Trimming cost V 4 bases and J 14 bases, with 22 bases left between them. The CDR3 runs to 15 residues.

The V gene is TRBV5-1, the J gene TRBJ1-4, with D possibly being TRBD1 (5 bases). Trimming stripped 0 bases from V and 4 bases from J, with 10 bases between. Germline-derived CDR1 and CDR2 are SGHRS and YFSETQ. The CDR3 is 15 amino acids. CDR3: CASSLVRADNEKLFF. The CDR3 coding sequence is TGCGCCAGCAGCTTGGTCAGGGCGGATAATGAAAAACTGTTTTTT.

This chain links TRBV5-1 with TRBJ1-2; 7 bases fit TRBD1. V was pared by 0 bases and J by 5 bases, with 4 bases of the junction left unmatched. Germline V lookup: CDR1 SGHRS, CDR2 YFSETQ. The CDR3 runs to 14 residues. In DNA, the CDR3 is TGCGCCAGCAGCTTGGCGGACAGGCCTTATGGCTACACCTTC. This sequence encodes CASSLADRPYGYTF.

This clone turned up a few times. This chain connects TRBV30 to TRBJ2-2; D perhaps matches TRBD2 (5 bases). The CDR3 has 15 amino acids. The V gene lost 2 bases and the J gene lost 7 bases, with 17 bases spanning the gap. The V gene's germline CDR1 is GTSNPN and CDR2 SVGIG (reference sequence). CDR3: CAWSNGEWRGGELFF. Here the CDR3 DNA reads TGTGCCTGGAGTAACGGGGAGTGGCGTGGCGGGGAGCTGTTTTTT.

Notes on this clone: A junction end diverges from the germline sequence, so it may reflect a read error. The chain couples TRBV20-1 to TRBJ1-2; D is uncertain. Germline V lookup: CDR1 DFQATT, CDR2 SNEGSKA (reference sequence). This CDR3 is built from 10 residues. CDR3: CSAGERGYTF. CDR3 sequence (DNA): TGCAGTGCTGGAGAGCGCGGCTACACCTTC.

J is TRBJ2-5 and V is TRBV6-1, with D tentatively TRBD2 (7 bases). Germline CDR1 MNHNS, CDR2 SASEGT. The CDR3 sequence is 14 residues long. Trimming removed 7 bases from V and 5 bases from J, with 17 bases in between. The CDR3 DNA sequence: TGTGCCAGCAATGGGAGAGGGAGGGGGGAGACCCAGTACTTC. Its protein is CASNGRGRGETQYF.